This T cell receptor (beta chain) was sequenced in a study of blood T cell repertoires in COVID-19. Germline CDR1 reads MNHEY; CDR2 reads SVGAGI. This CDR3 has 13 amino acids. The V segment lost 6 bases and the J segment 5 bases; nucleotides outside the gene matches: 4. Assay used: immunoSEQ multiplex PCR; TCRdb lists only in-frame clones, some missing. The sample contains roughly 170,000 clones, 84% of which appear only once. The sequencing sample was made of peripheral blood. This receptor was identified in a human donor in a cohort sampled during active COVID-19. The chain has TRBV6-5 and TRBJ1-2; TRBD1 aligns across 9 bases. CDR3 DNA: TGTGCCAGCAGACAGGGGGCACGGTATGGCTACACCTTC. Its protein product is CASRQGARYGYTF.